Listed below are T cell receptor beta chains from one sample, sequenced in a study of shared clonotypes between healthy human individuals. Method: immunoSEQ multiplex PCR; TCRdb's copy keeps in-frame clones and lacks some. The data contain approximately 500,000 clones, 75% to 85% of them singletons. Sequencing was performed on PBMCs. Every receptor here comes from a woman aged 40 to 50 in good health. Some clones in this sample may be carry-over from other donors' samples. Each CDR3 is given with its conserved first and last residue. Fields, in order: V gene, clone size, D gene, J gene, CDR3 DNA, CDR3 protein. D genes are given only for firm matches. The size field is filled for only some rows; it gives once, few, many or a size class.

>TRBV7-3|once|TRBD1|TRBJ2-1
TGTGCCAGCAGCTCAACAGGGGGAGGCAATGAGCAGTTCTTC
CASSSTGGGNEQFF
>TRBV7-9|-|-|TRBJ1-4
TGTGCCAGCAGCTTATGGAGGGAAAAACTGTTTTTT
CASSLWREKLFF
>TRBV19|-|TRBD1|TRBJ2-3
TGTGCCAGTAGTGGACAGGGCAAGGGCACAGATACGCAGTATTTT
CASSGQGKGTDTQYF
>TRBV30|-|-|TRBJ2-7
TGTGCCTGGAGTGTATCCCGGGACGAGCAGTACTTC
CAWSVSRDEQYF
>TRBV2|-|TRBD1|TRBJ2-1
TGTGCCAGCAGCCGGGACAGGTACAATGAGCAGTTCTTC
CASSRDRYNEQFF
>TRBV4-2|-|-|TRBJ1-2
TGTGCCAGCAGCCAACCGAGGACGGACCGGGACAGCTACACCTTC
CASSQPRTDRDSYTF
>TRBV2|-|-|TRBJ2-7
TGTGCCAGCAGTGAACGGCCCTACGAGCAGTACTTC
CASSERPYEQYF
>TRBV7-3|once|TRBD1|TRBJ2-5
TGTGCCAGCAGCTCTACGGGACAGATACAAGAGACCCAGTACTTC
CASSSTGQIQETQYF
>TRBV30|-|-|TRBJ1-2
TGTGCCTGGAAAAAAGGACGGAAGTTCTATGGCTACACCTTC
CAWKKGRKFYGYTF
>TRBV30|-|-|TRBJ2-7
TGTGCCTGGAGTGTGGGATCTTACTCCTACGAGCAGTACTTC
CAWSVGSYSYEQYF
>TRBV5-1|once|-|TRBJ2-7
TGCGCCAGCAGCTTGACGGGAGCCTACGAGCAGTACTTC
CASSLTGAYEQYF
>TRBV6-5|-|-|TRBJ1-1
TGTGCCAGCAGTTACTCGCCGCACCCGAACACTGAAGCTTTCTTT
CASSYSPHPNTEAFF
>TRBV11-2|-|-|TRBJ1-6
TGTGCCAGCAGCCGCGACGGGGTCTGGACACCCCTCCACTTT
CASSRDGVWTPLHF
>TRBV5-1|-|-|TRBJ1-3
TGCGCCAGCAGGGACGGCTTCTCTGGAAACACCATATATTTT
CASRDGFSGNTIYF
>TRBV5-1|-|TRBD2|TRBJ2-7
TGCGCCAGCAGCCTGACTAGCGGGAGAGAGAGCGAGCAGTACTTC
CASSLTSGRESEQYF
>TRBV7-2|-|-|TRBJ1-1
TGTGCCAGCAGCTTACTTCCGAACACTGAAGCTTTCTTT
CASSLLPNTEAFF
>TRBV6-4|-|TRBD2|TRBJ2-3
TGTGCCAGCAGCGGGACTAGCGGGACCACAGATACGCAGTATTTT
CASSGTSGTTDTQYF
>TRBV7-2|-|-|TRBJ2-5
TGTGCCAGCAGCTTTGGGACCGAGGGGGAGACCCAGTACTTC
CASSFGTEGETQYF
>TRBV28|-|-|TRBJ2-2
TGTGCCAGCCTAGCCGGTCCGAACACCGGGGAGCTGTTTTTT
CASLAGPNTGELFF
>TRBV5-8|-|TRBD2|TRBJ2-3
TGTGCCAGCAGACCAGCGGGAGGCACAGATACGCAGTATTTT
CASRPAGGTDTQYF
>TRBV30|-|TRBD1|TRBJ2-7
TGTGCCTGGAGTGGACAGGGCTCTACCTACGAGCAGTACTTC
CAWSGQGSTYEQYF
>TRBV28|-|-|TRBJ2-1
TGTGCCAGCAGCTCCCGATCAGGGGTCGGGTGGGGCAATGAGCAGTTCTTC
CASSSRSGVGWGNEQFF
>TRBV5-4|-|TRBD2|TRBJ2-3
TGTGCCAGCAGCTCCGGGACTAGCGGGCGGGTTACGCAGTATTTT
CASSSGTSGRVTQYF
>TRBV5-4|-|TRBD2|TRBJ2-7
TGTGCCAGCAGCTCCGCGGGACTAGCGGCCGAGCAGTACTTC
CASSSAGLAAEQYF
>TRBV4-2|once|TRBD1|TRBJ1-1
TGTGCCAGCAGCCAAGATCAGGACAGGACTGAAGCTTTCTTT
CASSQDQDRTEAFF
>TRBV18|-|-|TRBJ2-5
TGTGCCAGCTCACCACCGTGGGAGGCGCCGGAGACCCAGTACTTC
CASSPPWEAPETQYF
>TRBV5-1|-|-|TRBJ2-3
TGCGCCAGCAGCTTGGACCGGACAGCCCCTAGCACAGATACGCAGTATTTT
CASSLDRTAPSTDTQYF
>TRBV27|-|-|TRBJ2-7
TGTGCCAGCAGTTTAGCCCCCTACTACGAGCAGTACTTC
CASSLAPYYEQYF